The present TCR beta chain was sequenced within a study of T cells after posttransplantation cyclophosphamide. Regarding the study as a whole: Later post-transplant blood repertoires were often dominated by donor CD8+ memory clones. Tissue-infiltrating T cells from skin or gut overlapped little with blood T cells. Recipient CMV seropositivity and CMV reactivation strongly tracked TRB clonality.

Libraries were prepared by immunoSEQ multiplex PCR; TCRdb keeps only in-frame clonotypes and omits some of them. Observed in the sample are approximately 11,000 clones, none of them singletons. Cyclophosphamide on days +3 and +4 followed busulfan-fludarabine conditioning and a marrow graft. This CDR3 has 16 amino acids. CDR1 is SGHRS, CDR2 YFSETQ, per germline. The V and J ends lost 1 base and 5 bases, in that order; junction bases with no gene match: 4. Ten or more counts support this clone. No antigen is known for it. Here the sequenced sample was PBMCs, taken after allogeneic stem cell transplant with posttransplant cyclophosphamide. The gene calls are TRBV5-1 and TRBJ2-2; TRBD2 matches at 11 bases. The sequence derives from a female patient aged 35 to 55 who received an allogeneic stem cell transplant from a related donor, was CMV-positive, and had no GVHD. Some T cells may arise from the graft donor. CDR3 loop: CASSLLGTSGTGELFF. DNA of the CDR3: TGCGCCAGCAGCTTGTTGGGGACTAGCGGTACCGGGGAGCTGTTTTTT.